Listed below are T cell receptor beta chains from one sample, sequenced in a study of T cells after yellow fever vaccination. TCRdb called the 5' RACE reads again in MiXCR, with one record for every CDR3 protein. The sample records more than 300,000 distinct CDR3 sequences, around 4.3% being singletons. Here the sequenced sample was PBMCs, taken 15 days after the yellow fever booster vaccination. The receptors were sampled from a man younger than 30 who received the YFV17D yellow fever vaccine. The CDR3 runs from the conserved cysteine through the conserved F or W. Each record gives: J gene, clone size, V gene, D gene, CDR3 protein, CDR3 DNA. A D gene is named only where the DNA matches it firmly. Some rows mark clone size as missing; the rest say once, few, many or name a class of expanded clone.

j_call: TRBJ2-5
clone_size: NA
v_call: TRBV7-9
d_call: NA
cdr3_aa: CASSPAGGSAQETQYF
cdr3_nt: TGTGCCAGCAGCCCCGCCGGAGGGAGCGCCCAAGAGACCCAGTACTTC

j_call: TRBJ2-5
clone_size: few
v_call: TRBV25-1
d_call: NA
cdr3_aa: CASSAHTGRAETQYF
cdr3_nt: TGTGCCAGCAGTGCCCACACAGGGAGAGCAGAGACCCAGTACTTC

j_call: TRBJ1-4
clone_size: NA
v_call: TRBV3-1
d_call: TRBD1
cdr3_aa: CASGGQGISGHEKLFF
cdr3_nt: TGTGCCAGCGGGGGACAGGGGATAAGTGGGCATGAAAAACTGTTTTTT

j_call: TRBJ2-5
clone_size: NA
v_call: TRBV5-1
d_call: NA
cdr3_aa: CASSQRARETQYF
cdr3_nt: TGCGCCAGCAGCCAGCGGGCGCGAGAGACCCAGTACTTC

j_call: TRBJ2-1
clone_size: many
v_call: TRBV4-3
d_call: NA
cdr3_aa: CASSHEQGPAPNEQFF
cdr3_nt: TGCGCCAGCAGCCATGAACAGGGCCCTGCCCCAAATGAGCAGTTCTTC

j_call: TRBJ1-2
clone_size: NA
v_call: TRBV5-1
d_call: TRBD1
cdr3_aa: CASSRLRDSNYGYTF
cdr3_nt: TGCGCCAGCAGCCGCCTCCGGGACAGCAACTATGGCTACACCTTC

j_call: TRBJ1-5
clone_size: many
v_call: TRBV12-3/TRBV12-4
d_call: TRBD1
cdr3_aa: CASSNRGSQPQHF
cdr3_nt: TGTGCCAGCAGTAACAGGGGAAGTCAGCCCCAGCATTTT

j_call: TRBJ2-3
clone_size: many
v_call: TRBV7-2
d_call: NA
cdr3_aa: CASSLVGAGSTDTQYF
cdr3_nt: TGTGCCAGCAGCTTAGTAGGCGCGGGGAGCACAGATACGCAGTATTTT

j_call: TRBJ2-3
clone_size: many
v_call: TRBV4-3
d_call: NA
cdr3_aa: CASSQEGSTDTQYF
cdr3_nt: TGCGCCAGCAGCCAAGAAGGAAGCACAGATACGCAGTATTTT

j_call: TRBJ2-7
clone_size: few
v_call: TRBV12-3/TRBV12-4
d_call: NA
cdr3_aa: CASSPGTYPHEQYF
cdr3_nt: TGTGCCAGCAGTCCCGGGACTTACCCCCACGAGCAGTACTTC

j_call: TRBJ1-1
clone_size: many
v_call: TRBV12-3/TRBV12-4
d_call: NA
cdr3_aa: CASSLQGTTEAFF
cdr3_nt: TGTGCCAGCAGTTTACAGGGGACAACTGAAGCTTTCTTT

j_call: TRBJ1-2
clone_size: many
v_call: TRBV5-5
d_call: NA
cdr3_aa: CASSLEVTYYYGYTF
cdr3_nt: TGTGCCAGCAGCTTGGAGGTGACTTACTACTATGGCTACACCTTC

j_call: TRBJ1-1
clone_size: few
v_call: TRBV7-9
d_call: TRBD1
cdr3_aa: CASSLEAGGYTEAFF
cdr3_nt: TGTGCCAGCAGCTTAGAAGCAGGGGGCTACACTGAAGCTTTCTTT

j_call: TRBJ1-4
clone_size: many
v_call: TRBV20-1
d_call: NA
cdr3_aa: CSARVGLLSATNEKLFF
cdr3_nt: TGCAGTGCTAGAGTTGGCCTCTTATCAGCAACTAATGAAAAACTGTTTTTT

j_call: TRBJ1-1
clone_size: many
v_call: TRBV4-3
d_call: NA
cdr3_aa: CASSRKGGNTEAFF
cdr3_nt: TGCGCCAGCAGCCGAAAGGGGGGAAACACTGAAGCTTTCTTT

j_call: TRBJ2-3
clone_size: NA
v_call: TRBV7-3
d_call: NA
cdr3_aa: CASSSRLPEDTQYF
cdr3_nt: TGTGCCAGCAGCTCTCGACTACCGGAAGATACGCAGTATTTT

j_call: TRBJ2-3
clone_size: few
v_call: TRBV6-6
d_call: TRBD2
cdr3_aa: CASSYSFLAGGLTDTQYF
cdr3_nt: TGTGCCAGCAGTTACTCTTTCTTAGCGGGGGGGTTAACAGATACGCAGTATTTT

j_call: TRBJ2-4
clone_size: many
v_call: TRBV12-3/TRBV12-4
d_call: NA
cdr3_aa: CASSLLGADIQYF
cdr3_nt: TGTGCCAGCAGTTTATTAGGGGCGGACATTCAGTACTTC

j_call: TRBJ2-4
clone_size: NA
v_call: TRBV4-2
d_call: TRBD2
cdr3_aa: CASSRRGLAGKNIQYF
cdr3_nt: TGTGCCAGCAGCCGTAGGGGACTAGCGGGGAAAAACATTCAGTACTTC

j_call: TRBJ2-3
clone_size: many
v_call: TRBV20-1
d_call: TRBD2
cdr3_aa: CSALNAGGFADTQYF
cdr3_nt: TGCAGTGCTCTCAATGCGGGGGGTTTTGCAGATACGCAGTATTTT

j_call: TRBJ2-5
clone_size: many
v_call: TRBV7-9
d_call: NA
cdr3_aa: CASSSHREFQETQYF
cdr3_nt: TGTGCCAGCAGCTCACACCGGGAATTTCAAGAGACCCAGTACTTC

j_call: TRBJ2-5
clone_size: many
v_call: TRBV4-1
d_call: TRBD1
cdr3_aa: CASSQLDRGSQETQYF
cdr3_nt: TGCGCCAGCAGCCAACTTGACAGGGGATCTCAAGAGACCCAGTACTTC

j_call: TRBJ1-2
clone_size: many
v_call: TRBV29-1
d_call: NA
cdr3_aa: CSVDPGLSMDYGYTF
cdr3_nt: TGCAGCGTTGACCCAGGGCTTAGTATGGACTATGGCTACACCTTC

j_call: TRBJ2-5
clone_size: many
v_call: TRBV7-9
d_call: NA
cdr3_aa: CASSPPRGTQETQYF
cdr3_nt: TGTGCCAGCAGCCCCCCCCGCGGGACCCAAGAGACCCAGTACTTC

j_call: TRBJ1-6
clone_size: many
v_call: TRBV5-1
d_call: NA
cdr3_aa: CASSFGGQNSPLHF
cdr3_nt: TGCGCCAGCAGCTTTGGGGGACAAAATTCACCCCTCCATTTT

j_call: TRBJ2-7
clone_size: NA
v_call: TRBV7-2
d_call: NA
cdr3_aa: CASSANSYEQYF
cdr3_nt: TGTGCCAGCAGTGCTAACTCCTACGAGCAGTACTTC

j_call: TRBJ1-1
clone_size: many
v_call: TRBV12-3/TRBV12-4
d_call: NA
cdr3_aa: CASSFRQKNTEAFF
cdr3_nt: TGTGCCAGCAGTTTCCGACAGAAAAACACTGAAGCTTTCTTT

j_call: TRBJ1-3
clone_size: NA
v_call: TRBV14
d_call: NA
cdr3_aa: CASRQGPGDPTRNTIYF
cdr3_nt: TGTGCCAGCAGACAAGGCCCCGGGGATCCTACGCGGAACACCATATATTTT

j_call: TRBJ2-7
clone_size: few
v_call: TRBV5-1
d_call: NA
cdr3_aa: CASSLALSSNHEQYF
cdr3_nt: TGCGCCAGCAGCTTGGCCCTGAGCAGTAACCACGAGCAGTACTTC

j_call: TRBJ2-7
clone_size: many
v_call: TRBV5-5
d_call: TRBD1
cdr3_aa: CASSRDRPVREQYF
cdr3_nt: TGTGCCAGCAGCAGGGACAGGCCGGTGCGGGAGCAGTACTTC

j_call: TRBJ1-1
clone_size: NA
v_call: TRBV7-2
d_call: NA
cdr3_aa: CASGSSSQGTEAFF
cdr3_nt: TGTGCCAGCGGTTCCTCTTCCCAGGGGACTGAAGCTTTCTTT

j_call: TRBJ2-7
clone_size: many
v_call: TRBV9
d_call: NA
cdr3_aa: CASSARGRPYEQYF
cdr3_nt: TGTGCCAGCAGCGCCCGAGGCCGTCCCTACGAGCAGTACTTC

j_call: TRBJ1-2
clone_size: few
v_call: TRBV3-1
d_call: NA
cdr3_aa: CASSQASGGGYTF
cdr3_nt: TGTGCCAGCAGCCAGGCGAGTGGGGGAGGCTACACCTTC

j_call: TRBJ2-7
clone_size: many
v_call: TRBV7-2
d_call: NA
cdr3_aa: CASSPTLEAGDYEQYF
cdr3_nt: TGTGCCAGCAGCCCAACTTTGGAGGCAGGGGACTACGAGCAGTACTTC

j_call: TRBJ1-5
clone_size: many
v_call: TRBV6-5
d_call: NA
cdr3_aa: CASRDAVGWPQHF
cdr3_nt: TGTGCCAGCAGAGACGCAGTGGGATGGCCCCAGCATTTT

j_call: TRBJ2-5
clone_size: NA
v_call: TRBV15
d_call: NA
cdr3_aa: CATSRAGVGRQETQYF
cdr3_nt: TGTGCCACCAGCAGAGCAGGGGTCGGACGCCAAGAGACCCAGTACTTC

j_call: TRBJ2-3
clone_size: few
v_call: TRBV5-4
d_call: NA
cdr3_aa: CASSSDSQSDTQYF
cdr3_nt: TGTGCCAGCAGCTCCGACAGCCAATCAGATACGCAGTATTTT

j_call: TRBJ2-1
clone_size: once
v_call: TRBV4-1
d_call: TRBD2
cdr3_aa: CASSQVVAGGPYEHFF
cdr3_nt: TGCGCAAGCAGCCAAGTGGTGGCGGGGGGGCCCTATGAGCATTTCTTC

j_call: TRBJ1-6
clone_size: many
v_call: TRBV10-3
d_call: NA
cdr3_aa: CAISADRGAHNSPLHF
cdr3_nt: TGTGCCATCAGTGCGGATCGGGGGGCCCATAATTCACCCCTCCACTTT

j_call: TRBJ2-2
clone_size: NA
v_call: TRBV11-1
d_call: NA
cdr3_aa: CASSLISGQVAGELFF
cdr3_nt: TGTGCCAGCAGCTTAATATCGGGACAAGTGGCCGGGGAGCTGTTTTTT